This record looks at one T cell receptor beta chain sequence and its context. Its antigen is not identified. The source of the sample is a study of T cell responses to AZD1222 COVID-19 vaccine. V shed 2 bases and J shed 9 bases, with 11 bases lying between them. Germline CDR1 is GTSNPN and CDR2 is SVGIG (reference sequence). The CDR3 length is 13 residues. Overall study results and limits: No day 14 peak samples; only post-peak repertoires were characterized. Donors, mostly white British, included more females; clonal diversity was possibly underestimated.

Data came from immunoSEQ multiplex PCR; TCRdb stores just in-frame clones and leaves some out. The sample yields under 130,000 clones, 90% to 95% seen once. The source was peripheral blood, collected on day 0 of AZD1222 vaccination. The sequence was obtained from an adult in good health. This sequence joins TRBV30 and TRBJ1-6; D remains ambiguous. The CDR3 nucleotides are TGTGCCTGGAGTATGTGGGAATCTTCACCCCTCCACTTT. Translating it yields CAWSMWESSPLHF.